The 15 T cell receptor beta chains reported below all come from one sample, sequenced in a study of T-cell reconstitution after alpha-beta-depleted transplantation in children. A TCRbeta library incorporating unique molecular identifiers was prepared. MiXCR was run by TCRdb on the PCR reads, yielding one entry per CDR3 protein. The repertoire holds around 15,000 distinct CDR3 sequences, with approximately 5.3% as singletons. The source was PBMCs, collected before TCRalphabeta/CD19-depleted stem cell transplant. The receptors were sampled from a boy between 10 and 17 years old with acute lymphoblastic leukemia, due to receive a stem cell transplant.

The chain has TRBV15 and TRBJ1-5; D is undetermined. Germline V gene sequence: CDR1 LNHNV, CDR2 YYDKDF (reference sequence). The CDR3 is 8 amino acids. The CDR3 sequence is CSNQPQHF. CDR3 DNA sequence: TGTAGCAATCAGCCCCAGCATTTT.

This clonotype was recorded at least ten times. This rearrangement joins TRBV15 to TRBJ1-5; perhaps TRBD1 as D (6 bases). Germline assignment: CDR1 LNHNV and CDR2 YYDKDF (reference sequence). V dropped 3 bases and J dropped 2 bases, with 11 bases sitting between them. The length of the CDR3 is 15 residues. The CDR3, as DNA: TGTGCCACCAGCAGCGACGGGGGCGGCAATCAGCCCCAGCATTTT. It specifies CATSSDGGGNQPQHF.

This clonotype is categorized as medium-sized. The gene calls are TRBV5-5 and TRBJ2-3; D is ambiguous. The ends were cut back, 5 bases at V and 6 bases at J, with 16 bases in the middle. This CDR3 spans 14 amino acids. CDR1 is SGHKS, CDR2 YYEKEE, per germline (reference sequence). In nucleotides, the CDR3 is TGTGCCAGCAGTTATAACCCTTATACGGATACGCAGTATTTT. Protein product: CASSYNPYTDTQYF.

This clonotype was observed at least ten times. The chain has TRBV27 and TRBJ2-2; 14 nucleotides agree with TRBD2. Trimming removed 4 bases from V and 6 bases from J; junction bases left unmatched: 13. Looked up from germline, CDR1 is MNHEY and CDR2 is SMNVEV (reference sequence). CDR3 length: 19 amino acids. As DNA, the CDR3 is TGTGCCAGCAGTTCACGTCTCCGGACTAGCGGGGGGCCGGCCGGGGAGCTGTTTTTT. This translates into CASSSRLRTSGGPAGELFF.

This clonotype was recorded at least ten times. The rearrangement joins TRBV5-1 to TRBJ1-4; D unclear. CDR1 SGHRS and CDR2 YFSETQ come from the germline V gene. Trimming took off 1 base at V and 4 bases at J, with 14 bases between the two ends. The CDR3 is made up of 16 amino acids. The CDR3 reads CASSLTSGNLNEKLFF. The CDR3 bases are TGCGCCAGCAGCTTGACCTCCGGGAACCTTAATGAAAAACTGTTTTTT.

The sample holds many counts of this clonotype. The chain couples TRBV20-1 to TRBJ1-1; D not resolved. Trimming removed 5 bases from V and 4 bases from J, with 14 bases in between. The germline V gene encodes CDR1 DFQATT and CDR2 SNEGSKA (reference sequence). The CDR3 has 13 amino acids. CDR3 coding DNA: TGCAGTGCTTTTTTGAGCCGGACCACTGAAGCTTTCTTT. It encodes CSAFLSRTTEAFF.

This clonotype showed up just a few times. The chain has TRBV5-3 and TRBJ2-5, with D perhaps given as TRBD1 or TRBD2 (6 bases each). TRBV5-3 is noted as an ORF with a role that remains uncertain. V was shortened by 9 bases and J by 5 bases, with 20 bases between the two germline ends. The CDR3 spans 14 residues. The CDR3 DNA reads as TGTGCCATGGGCCGTGGGGGGCCCGGGGAGACCCAGTACTTC. As protein: CAMGRGGPGETQYF.

At least ten counts were recorded for this clonotype. The rearrangement joins TRBV18 to TRBJ1-5; the match to TRBD1 covers 7 bases. The V gene's germline CDR1 is KGHSH and CDR2 LQKENI. V shed 4 bases and J 8 bases; nucleotides not matched to a gene: 11. The CDR3 extends over 15 amino acids. The CDR3 region is CASSLSVTGTEPQHF. The CDR3 nucleotides read TGTGCCAGCTCACTCTCCGTGACAGGGACGGAGCCCCAGCATTTT.

This clonotype was counted ten times or more. The chain combines TRBV7-2 with TRBJ2-3, with TRBD2 identical over 7 bases. This CDR3 comprises 14 residues. From germline, CDR1 is SGHTA and CDR2 FQGNSA. The trim removed 4 bases at V and 2 bases at J, leaving 3 bases unmatched. CDR3 nucleotide sequence: TGTGCCAGCAGCTCAGGACTAGTCACAGATACGCAGTATTTT. This translates into CASSSGLVTDTQYF.

This clonotype was counted many times. The chain is built from TRBV29-1 and TRBJ2-3; TRBD1 matches at 9 bases. The germline V gene has CDR1 SQVTM and CDR2 ANQGSEA. The length of the CDR3 is 15 residues. Trimming removed 7 bases from V and 6 bases from J; junction bases left unmatched: 14. The CDR3 sequence is CSALWQGQGLDTQYF. The CDR3 nucleotides read TGCAGCGCCCTTTGGCAGGGACAGGGTTTGGATACGCAGTATTTT.

There are many counts of this clonotype. This sequence joins TRBV19 and TRBJ1-1; D call uncertain. Germline values: CDR1 LNHDA, CDR2 SQIVND (reference sequence). This CDR3 comprises 15 residues. V was shortened by 2 bases and J by 1 base, with 11 bases between the two germline ends. CDR3 coding DNA: TGTGCCAGTAGTATAATGGGGATAGAGAACACTGAAGCTTTCTTT. Protein product: CASSIMGIENTEAFF.

This clonotype was counted ten times or more. The rearrangement links TRBV6-2 or TRBV6-3 to TRBJ2-3; D might be TRBD1 (5 bases). The V and J ends lost 0 bases and 0 bases respectively, with 22 bases between them. Germline values: CDR1 MNHEY, CDR2 SVGEGT. This CDR3 is built from 20 residues. The chain's CDR3 is CASSYSPGQGGRGSTDTQYF. The CDR3 nucleotides are TGTGCCAGCAGTTACTCTCCAGGGCAGGGCGGAAGGGGAAGCACAGATACGCAGTATTTT.

This clonotype was observed at least ten times. V gene TRBV5-5 combines with J gene TRBJ1-2; D possibly corresponds to TRBD1 (5 bases). This CDR3 contains 14 residues. The germline CDR1 and CDR2 sequences are SGHKS and YYEKEE (reference sequence). V gave up 3 bases and J gave up 4 bases, with 13 bases separating them. This CDR3 is CASSSGPEGYGYTF. For the CDR3, the DNA is TGTGCCAGCAGCTCGGGACCCGAGGGCTATGGCTACACCTTC.

This clonotype was detected many times. The chain combines TRBV14 with TRBJ2-1; D may be TRBD2 (5 bases). The germline CDR1 and CDR2 sequences are SGHDN and FVKESK. V was trimmed by 6 bases and J by 6 bases, leaving 12 bases between them. The CDR3 is 13 amino acids. The DNA for the CDR3 is TGTGCCAGCAGTCTACGCGGGCTCAATGAGCAGTTCTTC. Translated: CASSLRGLNEQFF.

This clonotype has a count of ten or more. The CDR3 bases are TGTGCCAGCAGCGTAGTCCCGGGGATCGATGAGCAGTTCTTC. This sequence encodes CASSVVPGIDEQFF. This sequence joins TRBV9 and TRBJ2-1, with D possibly being TRBD2 (5 bases). Between the trimmed V and J ends, which lost 0 bases and 8 bases, there was a span of 12 bases. CDR3 size: 14 residues. Germline V gives CDR1 SGDLS, CDR2 YYNGEE. Filled out from reference TRBV9 and TRBJ2-1, the complete variable domain reads DSGVTQTPKHLITATGQRVTLRCSPRSGDLSVYWYQQSLDQGLQFLIQYYNGEERAKGNILERFSAQQFPDLHSELNLSSLELGDSALYFCASSVVPGIDEQFFGPGTRLTVL.